A single TCR beta chain is shown here with its context. This clonotype was detected only a few times. Which antigen it targets is not known. The input lacks base qualities; no much larger clone sits a single base away. The 39 donors, aged roughly 6 to 90 years, were systemically healthy Caucasian individuals from Russia. About 10 milliliters of peripheral blood were collected from each donor into EDTA-treated Vacutainer tubes. Ficoll-Paque density-gradient centrifugation was used to isolate PBMCs, with at least 6.5 million per sample. Total RNA, at least 5 micrograms per sample, was extracted from PBMCs with Trizol reagent. For every donor, an aliquot of PBMCs went through flow cytometry to measure the percentages of naive CD45RAhigh/CD27high T cells. The CDR3 measures 15 amino acids from cysteine to phenylalanine. Solely the CDR3 DNA is kept, with 45 bases framed from the first base. V is clipped by 1 base and J by 10 bases, and the sequence between their germline boundaries is 17 bases long. Taken from the germline V gene, the CDR1 and CDR2 loops are MGHRA and YSYEKL.

The method was 5' RACE. Sequencing took place on an Illumina HiSeq 2500. The second PCR ran for about 6 to 11 cycles and used a J-beta primer mix along with a sample-barcoded 5' primer. A unique molecular identifier was introduced onto each TCR beta cDNA molecule by a template-switch 5' adaptor carrying 12 random nucleotides. Each sample yielded at least 3 million CDR3-containing paired-end reads. First-strand cDNA synthesis was performed from all RNA using the Mint cDNA synthesis kit, with priming by a TRBC-specific oligonucleotide. All cDNA was treated with uracil-DNA glycosylase and then went through a first 18-cycle PCR with the universal primers M1SS and BC2_uni_R. The paper's processing steps were these. For normalization, 1 million high-quality reads, each with a distinct molecular identifier, were randomly selected from each sample. Instead of being binned into consensus sequences, reads with shared molecular identifiers were discarded. MiTCR, run with a Q25 quality threshold and the strictest error-elimination algorithm, handled CDR3 identification, clonotype clustering and error correction. A nonparametric unseen species model with Euler transformation was used to estimate lower-bound total TCR beta diversity. The public reads were quality trimmed at Q25 with fastp and then assembled into clones with MiXCR by TCRdb, keeping productive beta chains. Identical CDR3 proteins give one entry, which carries the most common genes and DNA. These V and J calls rely on TCRdb rather than the paper's analysis. In all, the sample holds 1.5 million or so distinct CDR3 sequences, and around 40% of those were seen once. The ten largest clones take up approximately 4.1% of the sample.

The sample belongs to a study of blood T cells in healthy people across ages (dated by TCRdb to the mid-2010s). For the wider study: In model experiments, template switching captured roughly one uniquely barcoded TCR beta cDNA molecule for every two T cells. Age-related changes in TCR beta repertoire diversity were measured in the study by deep sequencing normalized with unique cDNA molecular identifiers. Four age groups were formed from the donors: young (average 16 years), middle-aged (around 40), aged (under 70) and long-lived (about 80). To avoid experimental bias, donors of different ages were distributed randomly across sequencing lanes. The study analyzed two additional independent replicas of 1 million unique cDNA reads from the same blood draw for two donors, one aged 18 to 29 and one aged 80 or older.

Overall study results and their limits: Because profiling used bulk unsorted PBMCs, naive and antigen-experienced compartments could not be compared conclusively. The long-lived group showed more naive CD4+ T cells, fewer expanded clones and increased TCR diversity than the aged group, suggesting age selection. Estimates of total diversity based on one million sequenced T cells were regarded as lower bounds and as underestimates. As age increased, observed TCR beta diversity per million T cells dropped in a roughly linear way, and a significant reduction was already evident by age 40. A strong correlation was found between observed TCR beta diversity and the percentage of naive T cells measured by flow cytometry. Because the CMV infection status of the donors was unknown, age-related changes in expanded clonotypes may potentially have been confounded.

The source of this sequence is a woman younger than 35 in good health. The chain is assembled from TRBV4-1 and TRBJ2-1; the D gene is possibly TRBD1, with 6 bases matching. Sequenced sample: blood. The nucleotide sequence is TGCGCCAGCAGCCAAGTTGCAACAGGGCTACAGGAGCAGTTCTTC. Its coded protein is CASSQVATGLQEQFF.